This TCR beta chain was identified during a study of molecular identifiers for immune sequencing clone quantification. This CDR3 region has 16 residues. Between the trimmed V and J ends, which lost 0 bases and 2 bases, there was a span of 17 bases. Germline loops: CDR1 DFQATT, CDR2 SNEGSKA (reference sequence). TCRdb fed the PCR reads into MiXCR, producing one record per CDR3 protein. The top ten hold about 0.7% of the sample, which has under 350,000 distinct CDR3 sequences, 24% seen once. Sequenced: naive CD8+ T cells from blood, with Jurkat cell RNA spiked in. Subset noted: FACS-sorted CD8+CD4-CCR7+CD45RA+ naive T cells. The sequence was obtained from a human donor in good health. Some libraries in this study had Jurkat cell RNA spiked in. The chain recombines TRBV20-1 with TRBJ2-7, with a tentative D call TRBD1 (5 bases). The CDR3 loop reads CSARDRSGSETYEQYF. The DNA for the CDR3 is TGCAGTGCTAGAGACAGATCAGGGTCAGAAACCTACGAGCAGTACTTC.